One and the same sample provided the 19 T cell receptor beta chains below, sequenced in a study of T cell responses to AZD1222 COVID-19 vaccine (dated by TCRdb to about 2021). This specimen's time point label, per the study, means: about 28 days (+/-7) after the second vaccine dose. Library construction relied on the immunoSEQ multiplex PCR assay. TCRdb took this table from immuneACCESS and kept in-frame rearrangements with V and J called. Such tables lack part of the clones; where checked against another copy, unresolved V genes explain under half of the gap, and the rest is unexplained. Within this sample are about 130,000 clones, with roughly nine tenths of them counted one time only. Around 9.5% of the sample belongs to the ten largest clones. Sample: peripheral blood, taken 28 days after the second AZD1222 dose. All receptors come from an adult who received the AZD1222 COVID-19 vaccine.

This chain joins TRBV5-1 and TRBJ1-2, with D possibly being TRBD1 (5 bases). The CDR3 spans 15 residues. V was cut by 0 bases and J by 3 bases, with 12 bases left in between. Germline CDR1 is SGHRS and CDR2 is YFSETQ. The CDR3 spells CASSLGWGRDYGYTF. The CDR3 nucleotides read TGCGCCAGCAGCTTGGGGTGGGGCCGAGACTATGGCTACACCTTC. Together with reference TRBV5-1 and TRBJ1-2, the CDR3 gives the full variable domain: KAGVTQTPRYLIKTRGQQVTLSCSPISGHRSVSWYQQTPGQGLQFLFEYFSETQRNKGNFPGRFSGRQFSNSRSEMNVSTLELGDSALYLCASSLGWGRDYGYTFGSGTRLTVV.

The chain employs TRBV9 and TRBJ1-1; possibly TRBD1 for D (5 bases). Germline values: CDR1 SGDLS, CDR2 YYNGEE. The CDR3 runs to 18 residues. Between the trimmed V and J ends, which lost 2 bases and 2 bases, there was a span of 22 bases. CDR3 in DNA: TGTGCCAGCAGCGTGGGCCAAGGGGTTTTCGGTAGAAACACTGAAGCTTTCTTT. This gives the protein CASSVGQGVFGRNTEAFF. Full variable domain (outside the CDR3, taken from reference TRBV9 and TRBJ1-1): DSGVTQTPKHLITATGQRVTLRCSPRSGDLSVYWYQQSLDQGLQFLIQYYNGEERAKGNILERFSAQQFPDLHSELNLSSLELGDSALYFCASSVGQGVFGRNTEAFFGQGTRLTVV.

Here the CDR3 reads CASSSLVEQFF. The CDR3 DNA is TGTGCCAGCAGCTCCCTAGTGGAGCAGTTCTTC. This chain connects TRBV12-3 or TRBV12-4 to TRBJ2-1; D ambiguous. V dropped 6 bases and J dropped 10 bases, with 10 bases sitting between them. The CDR3 loop spans 11 amino acids.

V usage is TRBV19 and J usage is TRBJ1-5; D call uncertain. The CDR3 loop spans 14 amino acids. The germline V and J ends were trimmed by 2 bases and 2 bases, with 7 bases remaining between them. The germline V gene has CDR1 LNHDA and CDR2 SQIVND (reference sequence). In DNA form, the CDR3 reads TGTGCCAGTAGTATAATCTCGGGCAATCAGCCCCAGCATTTT. It encodes CASSIISGNQPQHF.

V and J are TRBV7-9 and TRBJ1-4; D is ambiguous. The germline V gene encodes CDR1 SEHNR and CDR2 FQNEAQ (reference sequence). V lost 1 base to trimming and J lost 10 bases, with 7 bases between them. The CDR3 consists of 12 residues. The CDR3 bases are TGTGCCAGCAGCTTAGACGTTGGAAAACTGTTTTTT. Translated: CASSLDVGKLFF.

In this sample, this clone turned up once. The rearrangement links TRBV6-2 or TRBV6-3 to TRBJ1-1, with TRBD1 identical over 9 bases. Trimming removed 7 bases from V and 4 bases from J; junction bases left unmatched: 10. This CDR3 contains 15 residues. Germline CDR1 reads MNHEY; CDR2 reads SVGEGT. The CDR3 sequence is CASTPWGTGFTEAFF. The CDR3 nucleotides are TGTGCCAGCACCCCATGGGGGACAGGGTTCACTGAAGCTTTCTTT.

The V and J genes are TRBV7-2 and TRBJ1-3; D not resolved. CDR1 is SGHTA, CDR2 FQGNSA, per germline. CDR3 length: 15 amino acids. V was cut by 1 base and J by 0 bases, with 7 bases left in between. CDR3: CASSLGASSGNTIYF. DNA of the CDR3: TGTGCCAGCAGCTTAGGTGCTAGCTCTGGAAACACCATATATTTT.

This chain uses TRBV7-2 with TRBJ2-3; TRBD1 agrees at 8 bases. The CDR3 contains 13 residues. Losses at the gene ends were 8 bases for V and 2 bases for J; bases not matched to a gene: 3. Germline V gene data show CDR1 as SGHTA and CDR2 as FQGNSA. Written as DNA, the CDR3 is TGTGCCAGCCGACAGGGGTCCACAGATACGCAGTATTTT. This gives the protein CASRQGSTDTQYF.

V usage is TRBV7-9 and J usage is TRBJ2-7, with TRBD2 matching 12 bases. This CDR3 is 15 amino acids long. The germline V gene has CDR1 SEHNR and CDR2 FQNEAQ (reference sequence). Trimming removed 5 bases from V and 3 bases from J; junction bases left unmatched: 5. CDR3 region: CASSEGTSGLYEQYF. DNA of the CDR3: TGTGCCAGCAGCGAAGGGACTAGCGGGCTCTACGAGCAGTACTTC.

The rearrangement uses TRBV5-8 and TRBJ1-1, with no clear D. Trimming cost V 1 base and J 6 bases, with 10 bases left between them. CDR1 is SGHTS and CDR2 is YDEGEE in the germline V gene. CDR3 size: 13 residues. The CDR3 DNA follows: TGTGCCAGCAGCTTGAATAAAGCTTCTGAAGCTTTCTTT. Protein sequence: CASSLNKASEAFF.

This clone was recorded only once. V gene TRBV18 combines with J gene TRBJ2-3, with 8 bases aligning to TRBD1. Germline CDR1 is KGHSH and CDR2 is LQKENI. The V and J ends lost 3 bases and 1 base, in that order; junction bases with no gene match: 6. The CDR3 is 16 residues long. The DNA for the CDR3 is TGTGCCAGCTCACCTTTTTTGGACAGGGGCACAGATACGCAGTATTTT. Its translation: CASSPFLDRGTDTQYF.

The genes are TRBV7-2 and TRBJ1-4; D not resolved. Germline loops: CDR1 SGHTA, CDR2 FQGNSA. The V and J ends lost 0 bases and 7 bases respectively, with 9 bases between them. The CDR3 contains 14 residues. The CDR3 nucleotides are TGTGCCAGCAGCTTAGCCTCCTATAGTGAAAAACTGTTTTTT. It yields the protein CASSLASYSEKLFF.

This chain connects TRBV7-9 to TRBJ2-1; no reliable D call. CDR1 is SEHNR and CDR2 is FQNEAQ in the germline V gene (reference sequence). V was clipped by 5 bases and J by 8 bases, with 25 bases between them. The CDR3 spans 17 residues. CDR3 DNA: TGTGCCAGCAGCGCACCGGGTCTGGCCGGGCCCCGGGATGAGCAGTTCTTC. It translates to CASSAPGLAGPRDEQFF.

This clone is a singleton in its sample. V usage is TRBV7-2 and J usage is TRBJ2-7, with D perhaps matching TRBD1 (6 bases). Germline V gene data show CDR1 as SGHTA and CDR2 as FQGNSA. This CDR3 comprises 15 residues. V was shortened by 1 base and J by 4 bases, with 14 bases between the two germline ends. The CDR3 spells CASSLGTGYLYEQYF. The CDR3 DNA reads as TGTGCCAGCAGCTTAGGTACAGGGTATCTTTACGAGCAGTACTTC. Variable domain in full (rest from reference TRBV7-2 and TRBJ2-7): GAGVSQSPSNKVTEKGKDVELRCDPISGHTALYWYRQSLGQGLEFLIYFQGNSAPDKSGLPSDRFSAERTGGSVSTLTIQRTQQEDSAVYLCASSLGTGYLYEQYFGPGTRLTVT.

V usage is TRBV30 and J usage is TRBJ2-7, with D unresolved. This CDR3 spans 12 amino acids. The V and J ends lost 3 bases and 3 bases respectively, with 9 bases between them. Germline CDR1 is GTSNPN and CDR2 is SVGIG (reference sequence). The CDR3 reads CAWSWNLYEQYF. CDR3 bases: TGTGCCTGGAGCTGGAATCTCTACGAGCAGTACTTC.

This clone showed up just once. The J gene is TRBJ1-5, the V gene TRBV28, with TRBD1 identical over 11 bases. In germline, CDR1 is MDHEN, CDR2 SYDVKM. The CDR3 sequence is 14 residues long. J gave up 5 bases and V 5 bases, and 2 bases lay outside the gene matches. CDR3 region: CASSPGQGDQPQHF. The CDR3 nucleotides are TGTGCCAGCAGTCCGGGACAGGGGGATCAGCCCCAGCATTTT.

As to this clone: Germline is not matched at one junction end, which may reflect a read error. The chain combines TRBV7-9 with TRBJ1-2, with D perhaps TRBD1 (6 bases). CDR3 length equals 11 residues. Germline CDR1 is SEHNR and CDR2 is FQNEAQ (reference sequence). DNA for the CDR3: TGTGCCAGCAGCTTAGCGGGGGCCGAGCTCTTC. The encoded protein is CASSLAGAELF.

V is TRBV21-1 and J is TRBJ1-1; TRBD1, the table's D call, lacks a check against the DNA. TRBV21-1 is labeled a pseudogene. The CDR3 totals 16 residues. CDR3 sequence (DNA): TGTGCCAGCAGCTACCTTAACAGGGACATTGTTACTGAAGCTTTCTTT. Translating gives CASSYLNRDIVTEAFF.

The chain couples TRBV6-1 to TRBJ2-7, with 7 bases matching TRBD2. V shed 2 bases and J 5 bases; nucleotides not matched to a gene: 9. The CDR3 length is 15 residues. In germline, CDR1 is MNHNS, CDR2 SASEGT. CDR3 sequence (DNA): TGTGCCAGCAGTGAACTAGCGGTTCAGTCGAACGAGCAGTACTTC. Protein product: CASSELAVQSNEQYF.